These T cell receptor beta chains were read from a single sample in a study of T cell responses to AZD1222 COVID-19 vaccine. The method was immunoSEQ multiplex PCR; TCRdb's version includes in-frame clones alone and lacks a portion of them. This table has about 130,000 clones, about nine tenths appearing once. Sequencing used peripheral blood, obtained on day 0 of MenACWY control vaccination. The receptors come from an adult in good health. Each CDR3 is given with its conserved first and last residue. Each record gives: D gene, clone size, V gene, J gene, CDR3 protein, CDR3 DNA. D genes are given only for firm matches. The size field is filled for only some rows; it gives once, few, many or a size class.

.	.	TRBV15	TRBJ2-7	CATSRDGYSYEQYF	TGTGCCACCAGCAGAGACGGATACTCCTACGAGCAGTACTTC
TRBD2	.	TRBV27	TRBJ2-7	CASSLGAGGSEQYF	TGTGCCAGCAGTTTAGGAGCGGGAGGTTCCGAGCAGTACTTC
TRBD1	.	TRBV27	TRBJ2-2	CASRRTGQGNTGELFF	TGTGCCAGCAGACGAACGGGACAGGGGAACACCGGGGAGCTGTTTTTT
.	.	TRBV12-3/TRBV12-4	TRBJ2-5	CASSLATETQYF	TGTGCCAGCAGCTTAGCGACGGAGACCCAGTACTTC
.	.	TRBV30	TRBJ2-1	CAWRRGGGPYNEQFF	TGTGCCTGGAGGAGGGGGGGTGGGCCCTACAATGAGCAGTTCTTC
.	.	TRBV28	TRBJ2-7	CASSFWALKGYEQYF	TGTGCCAGCAGTTTCTGGGCGTTGAAGGGCTACGAGCAGTACTTC
TRBD2	.	TRBV11-1	TRBJ2-1	CASSQRGTSGRKQFF	TGTGCCAGCAGCCAGAGGGGGACTAGCGGGAGGAAGCAGTTCTTC
.	.	TRBV28	TRBJ2-7	CASSLTGTYEQYF	TGTGCCAGCAGTCTAACAGGTACATACGAGCAGTACTTC
.	.	TRBV4-1	TRBJ1-4	CASSHPPGEKLFF	TGCGCCAGCAGCCATCCCCCTGGGGAAAAACTGTTTTTT
TRBD2	.	TRBV30	TRBJ2-5	CAAGEETQYF	TGTGCAGCGGGAGAAGAGACCCAGTACTTC
TRBD1	.	TRBV5-5	TRBJ2-7	CASSLDRAPYEQYF	TGTGCCAGCAGCTTAGACAGGGCCCCCTACGAGCAGTACTTC
TRBD2	.	TRBV19	TRBJ2-2	CASRMGLATGELFF	TGTGCCAGTAGGATGGGACTAGCTACCGGGGAGCTGTTTTTT
.	.	TRBV2	TRBJ1-4	CASRQSNEKLFF	TGTGCCAGCCGACAGTCAAATGAAAAACTGTTTTTT
TRBD1	.	TRBV5-1	TRBJ2-7	CASSKTGGYEQYF	TGCGCCAGCAGCAAGACAGGGGGCTACGAGCAGTACTTC
.	once	TRBV6-4	TRBJ2-1	CASKGGRYNEQFF	TGTGCCAGCAAGGGCGGGCGGTACAATGAGCAGTTCTTC
TRBD2	once	TRBV4-1	TRBJ2-7	CASSQDSLAGGKGWSYEQYF	TGCGCCAGCAGCCAAGATTCGTTAGCGGGAGGAAAAGGATGGTCCTACGAGCAGTACTTC
TRBD2	.	TRBV5-1	TRBJ2-1	CASSLTSGSSYNEQFF	TGCGCCAGCAGCTTAACTAGCGGGAGTTCGTACAATGAGCAGTTCTTC
.	.	TRBV3-1/TRBV3-2	TRBJ2-7	CASSQVSGTGYEQYF	TGTGCCAGCAGCCAAGTTTCCGGAACAGGCTACGAGCAGTACTTC
TRBD1	.	TRBV24-1	TRBJ2-1	CATSDQFGTGGQWEQFF	TGTGCCACCAGTGACCAATTTGGAACAGGGGGGCAATGGGAGCAGTTCTTC
TRBD1	.	TRBV3-1/TRBV3-2	TRBJ2-3	CASSRQGTTQYF	TGTGCCAGCAGCCGACAGGGGACGACGCAGTATTTT
.	once	TRBV5-1	TRBJ2-2	CASSSLRQSNTGELFF	TGCGCCAGCAGCTCCCTTAGGCAGTCGAACACCGGGGAGCTGTTTTTT
.	.	TRBV20-1	TRBJ2-3	CSARQDDTQYF	TGCAGTGCTCGACAGGACGATACGCAGTATTTT
TRBD2	.	TRBV30	TRBJ2-3	CAWSTSGRVSRSSTDTQYF	TGTGCCTGGAGTACTAGCGGGAGGGTCAGCCGTTCTAGCACAGATACGCAGTATTTT
.	.	TRBV9	TRBJ2-3	CASGRTASTDTQYF	TGTGCCAGCGGAAGGACCGCTAGCACAGATACGCAGTATTTT
.	.	TRBV30	TRBJ1-4	CAWSALYRGEKLFF	TGTGCCTGGAGTGCCCTCTACCGAGGCGAAAAACTGTTTTTT